This section outlines one TCR beta chain sequence together with its context. Its antigen is not known. TCRdb re-called the 5' RACE reads with MiXCR, one entry per CDR3 protein. Found here are 250,000 to 350,000 distinct CDR3 sequences, roughly 17% of them singletons; the top ten hold more than 20%. The source of the sample is a study of T-cell memory formation after mild COVID-19. Overall study context: TCR clusters largely stayed donor specific. Points from the study as a whole: Clones that contracted from day 15 to 85 were balanced CD4/CD8, while later expanders leaned CD4+. Shrinking CD4+ clones resided mostly in CM and EM, and CD8+ ones in EMRA.

There are 12 residues in the CDR3. Germline CDR1 reads SQVTM; CDR2 reads ANQGSEA. With V trimmed by 1 base and J by 6 bases, 0 bases remained unmatched. The clonotype originates from a man between 18 and 29 years old who had mild COVID-19 (a few samples of this study predate the infection). Cell type and time point are not known. The sequencing input was PBMCs or a T cell subset sorted from them (not recorded which). The rearrangement uses TRBV29-1 and TRBJ1-2; 9 bases map to TRBD1. The DNA for the CDR3 is TGCAGCGTTGAAGGGGACAGGGATGGCTACACCTTC. It is translated as CSVEGDRDGYTF.